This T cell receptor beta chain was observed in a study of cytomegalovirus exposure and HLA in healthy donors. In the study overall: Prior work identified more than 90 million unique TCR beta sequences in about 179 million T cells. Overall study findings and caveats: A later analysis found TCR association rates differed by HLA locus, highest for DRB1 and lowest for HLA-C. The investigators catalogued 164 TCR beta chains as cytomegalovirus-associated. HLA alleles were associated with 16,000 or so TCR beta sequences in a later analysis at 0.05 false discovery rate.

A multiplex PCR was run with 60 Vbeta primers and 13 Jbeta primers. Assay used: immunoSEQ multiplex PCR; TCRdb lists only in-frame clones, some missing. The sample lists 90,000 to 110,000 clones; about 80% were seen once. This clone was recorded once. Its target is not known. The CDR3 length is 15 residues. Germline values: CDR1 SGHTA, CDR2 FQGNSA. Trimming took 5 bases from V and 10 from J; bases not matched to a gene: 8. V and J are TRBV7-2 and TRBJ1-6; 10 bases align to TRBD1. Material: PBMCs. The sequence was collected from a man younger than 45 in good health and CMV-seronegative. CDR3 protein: CASSPTGGGFSPLHF. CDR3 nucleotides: TGTGCCAGCAGCCCGACAGGGGGCGGATTCTCACCCCTCCACTTT. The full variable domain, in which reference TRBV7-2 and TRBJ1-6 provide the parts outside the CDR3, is GAGVSQSPSNKVTEKGKDVELRCDPISGHTALYWYRQSLGQGLEFLIYFQGNSAPDKSGLPSDRFSAERTGGSVSTLTIQRTQQEDSAVYLCASSPTGGGFSPLHFGNGTRLTVT.